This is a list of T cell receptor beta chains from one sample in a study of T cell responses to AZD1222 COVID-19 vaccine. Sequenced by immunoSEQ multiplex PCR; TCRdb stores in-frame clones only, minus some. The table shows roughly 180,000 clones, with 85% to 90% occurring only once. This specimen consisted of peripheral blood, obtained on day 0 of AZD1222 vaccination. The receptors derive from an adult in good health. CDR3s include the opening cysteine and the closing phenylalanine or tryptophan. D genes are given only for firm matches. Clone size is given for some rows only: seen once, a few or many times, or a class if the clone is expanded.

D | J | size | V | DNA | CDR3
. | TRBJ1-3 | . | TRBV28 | TGTGCCAGTTTCCCCGGCAGGGCTGGAAACACCATATATTTT | CASFPGRAGNTIYF
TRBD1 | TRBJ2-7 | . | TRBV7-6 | TGTGCCAGCAGCATGGCGGCAGGGGGCTTCGACGAGCAGTACTTC | CASSMAAGGFDEQYF
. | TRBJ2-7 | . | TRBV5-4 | TGTGCCAGCAGCTCCCCCGCGGGCAGCTCCTACGAGCAGTACTTC | CASSSPAGSSYEQYF
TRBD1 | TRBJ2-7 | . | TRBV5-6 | TGTGCCAGCAGTCGTAACCGGGACAGGGATTTCGAGCAGTACTTC | CASSRNRDRDFEQYF
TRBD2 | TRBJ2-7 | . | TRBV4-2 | TGTGCCAGCAGCCAAGATAGTACTAGCGGGGGGGTCGAGCAGTACTTC | CASSQDSTSGGVEQYF
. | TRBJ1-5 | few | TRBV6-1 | TGTGCCAGCAGGGAAGAGGTGGGACAGCATTTT | CASREEVGQHF
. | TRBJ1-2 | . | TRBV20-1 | TGCAGTGCTAGAGATGTACCAGGGCACACCTTC | CSARDVPGHTF
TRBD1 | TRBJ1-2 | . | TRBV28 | TGTGCCAGCAGCAGTTCCTGGACAGGTGTCTATGGCTACACCTTC | CASSSSWTGVYGYTF
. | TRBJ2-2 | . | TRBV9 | TGTGCCAGCAGCGCCCATTCCCCAGACCTAGGGGAGCTGTTTTTT | CASSAHSPDLGELFF
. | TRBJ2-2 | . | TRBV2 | TGTGCCAGCAGTGAATTCGGGACCTCCGTAACCGGGGAGCTGTTTTTT | CASSEFGTSVTGELFF
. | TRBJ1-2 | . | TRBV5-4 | TGTGCCAGCAGCTTTGACTATGGCTACACCTTC | CASSFDYGYTF
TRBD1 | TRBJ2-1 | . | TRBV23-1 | TGCGCCAGCAGTCACGCCGACAGGGGGAGCTCCTACAATGAGCAGTTCTTC | CASSHADRGSSYNEQFF
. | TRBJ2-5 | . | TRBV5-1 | TGCGCCAGCAGCTCGTCTCCCCCGGGAATGCAAGAGACCCAGTACTTC | CASSSSPPGMQETQYF
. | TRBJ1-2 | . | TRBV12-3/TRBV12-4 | TGTGCCAGCAGTTTTATAGGGGATGGCTACACCTTC | CASSFIGDGYTF
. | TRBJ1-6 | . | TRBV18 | TGTGCCAGCTCATCGGTCGTCCGGGGCCTAAATTCACCCCTCCACTTT | CASSSVVRGLNSPLHF
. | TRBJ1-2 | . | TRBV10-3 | TGTGCCATCAGTGAGGACCGGGAAGGCCTAGGAGGCTACACCTTC | CAISEDREGLGGYTF
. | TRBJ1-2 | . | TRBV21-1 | TGTGCCAGCAGCGTCAATCCGGACAGACAAACTAACTATGGCTACACCTTC | CASSVNPDRQTNYGYTF